Included here is one T cell receptor (beta chain) sequence, with context. The antigen remains unidentified. Repertoires were generated with immunoSEQ multiplex PCR, while TCRdb's copy carries only in-frame clones and drops some. The table includes more than 55,000 clones, more than 70% detected once. The data stem from a study of identifying expanded T cells in peripheral blood. Overall study findings and caveats: Approximately 1.1 clones differed between technical replicates, versus around 15 and 19 over time.

This CDR3 region has 16 residues. CDR1 SGHDT and CDR2 YYEEEE come from the germline V gene. V lost 4 bases and J lost 0; bases outside the gene matches: 6. This clonotype was obtained from a person aged 18-70 years in good health. The gene calls are TRBV5-6 and TRBJ1-5; TRBD1 matches at 8 bases. The sequenced material came from blood. CDR3 sequence (DNA): TGTGCCAGCAGCAACACAGGGGGGTTTAGCAATCAGCCCCAGCATTTT. It is translated as CASSNTGGFSNQPQHF.